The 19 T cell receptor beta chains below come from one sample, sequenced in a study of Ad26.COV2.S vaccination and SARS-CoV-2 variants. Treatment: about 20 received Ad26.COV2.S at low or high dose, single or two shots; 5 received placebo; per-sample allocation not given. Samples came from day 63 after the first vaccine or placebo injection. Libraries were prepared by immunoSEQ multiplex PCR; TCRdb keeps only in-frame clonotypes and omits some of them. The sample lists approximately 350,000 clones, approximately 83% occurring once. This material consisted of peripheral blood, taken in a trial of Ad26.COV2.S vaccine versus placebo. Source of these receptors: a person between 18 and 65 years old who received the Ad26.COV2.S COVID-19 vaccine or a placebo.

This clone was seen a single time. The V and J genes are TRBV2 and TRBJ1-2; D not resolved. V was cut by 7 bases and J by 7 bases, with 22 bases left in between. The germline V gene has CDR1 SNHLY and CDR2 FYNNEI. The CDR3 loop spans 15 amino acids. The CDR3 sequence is CASIIQRVIYGGYTF. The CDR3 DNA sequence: TGTGCCAGCATCATCCAACGGGTTATCTATGGTGGCTACACCTTC.

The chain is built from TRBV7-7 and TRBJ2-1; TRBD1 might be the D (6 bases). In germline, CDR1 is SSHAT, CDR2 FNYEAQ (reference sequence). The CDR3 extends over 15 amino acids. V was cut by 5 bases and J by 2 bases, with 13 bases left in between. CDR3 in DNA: TGTGCCAGCAGCCCCGAGGGGGTTACCTACAATGAGCAGTTCTTC. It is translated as CASSPEGVTYNEQFF.

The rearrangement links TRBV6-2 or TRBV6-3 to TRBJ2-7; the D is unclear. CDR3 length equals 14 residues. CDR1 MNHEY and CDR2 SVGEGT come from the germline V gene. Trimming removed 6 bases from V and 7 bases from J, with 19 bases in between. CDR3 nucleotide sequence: TGTGCCAGCAGCATTGACGGGCGATATTGGGAGCAGTACTTC. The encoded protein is CASSIDGRYWEQYF.

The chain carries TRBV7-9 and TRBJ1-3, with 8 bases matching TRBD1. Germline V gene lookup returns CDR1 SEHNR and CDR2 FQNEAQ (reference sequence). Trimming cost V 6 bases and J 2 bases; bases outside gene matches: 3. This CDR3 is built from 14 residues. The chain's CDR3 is CASSQGAPGNTIYF. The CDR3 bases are TGTGCCAGCAGTCAGGGGGCGCCTGGAAACACCATATATTTT.

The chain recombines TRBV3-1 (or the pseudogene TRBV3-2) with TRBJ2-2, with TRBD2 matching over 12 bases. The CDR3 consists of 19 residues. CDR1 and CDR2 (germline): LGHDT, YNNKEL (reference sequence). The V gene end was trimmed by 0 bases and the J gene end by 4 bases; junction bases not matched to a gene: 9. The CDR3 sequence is CASSQDGLQGLAGTGELFF. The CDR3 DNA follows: TGTGCCAGCAGCCAAGATGGGCTACAGGGACTAGCGGGCACCGGGGAGCTGTTTTTT.

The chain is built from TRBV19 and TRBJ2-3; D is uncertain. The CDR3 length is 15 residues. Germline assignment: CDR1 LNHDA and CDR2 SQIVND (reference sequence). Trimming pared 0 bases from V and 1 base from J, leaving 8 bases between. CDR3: CASSIDPRRTDTQYF. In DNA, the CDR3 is TGTGCCAGTAGTATAGATCCCAGGCGCACAGATACGCAGTATTTT.

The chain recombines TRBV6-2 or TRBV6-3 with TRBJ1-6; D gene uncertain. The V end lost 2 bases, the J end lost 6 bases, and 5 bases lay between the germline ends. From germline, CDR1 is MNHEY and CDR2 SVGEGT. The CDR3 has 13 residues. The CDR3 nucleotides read TGTGCCAGCAGTTACAGGGCTAATTCACCCCTCCACTTT. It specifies CASSYRANSPLHF.

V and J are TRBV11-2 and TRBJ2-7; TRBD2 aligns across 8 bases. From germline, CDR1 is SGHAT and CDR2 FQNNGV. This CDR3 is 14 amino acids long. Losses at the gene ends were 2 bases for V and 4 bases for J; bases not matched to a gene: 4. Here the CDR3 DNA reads TGTGCCAGCAGCTTAACTAGCGGCGGATACGAGCAGTACTTC. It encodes CASSLTSGGYEQYF.

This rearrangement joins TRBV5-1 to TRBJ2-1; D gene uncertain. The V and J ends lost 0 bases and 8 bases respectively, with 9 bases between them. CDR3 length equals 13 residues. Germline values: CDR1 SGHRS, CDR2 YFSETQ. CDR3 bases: TGCGCCAGCAGCTTGGCCAGTGTGGATGAGCAGTTCTTC. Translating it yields CASSLASVDEQFF.

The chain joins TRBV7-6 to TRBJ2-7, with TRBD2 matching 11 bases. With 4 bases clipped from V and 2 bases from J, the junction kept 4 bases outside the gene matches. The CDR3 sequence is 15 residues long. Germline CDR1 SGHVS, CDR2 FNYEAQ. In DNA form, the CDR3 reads TGTGCCAGCAGCTCATCGGGACTAGCGGCCTACGAGCAGTACTTC. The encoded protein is CASSSSGLAAYEQYF.

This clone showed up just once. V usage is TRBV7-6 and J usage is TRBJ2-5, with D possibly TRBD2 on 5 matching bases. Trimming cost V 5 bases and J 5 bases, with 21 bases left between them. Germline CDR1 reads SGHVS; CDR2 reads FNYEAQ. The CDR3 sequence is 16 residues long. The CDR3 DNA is TGTGCCAGCAGCCCGGGGATTCGGGTCTCGGGGGAGACCCAGTACTTC. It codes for CASSPGIRVSGETQYF.

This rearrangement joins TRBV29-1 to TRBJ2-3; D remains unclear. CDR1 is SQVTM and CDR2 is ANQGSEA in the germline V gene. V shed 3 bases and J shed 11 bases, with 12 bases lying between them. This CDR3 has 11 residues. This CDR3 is CSVDPGSKQYF. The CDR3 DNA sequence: TGCAGCGTTGACCCGGGCTCAAAGCAGTATTTT.

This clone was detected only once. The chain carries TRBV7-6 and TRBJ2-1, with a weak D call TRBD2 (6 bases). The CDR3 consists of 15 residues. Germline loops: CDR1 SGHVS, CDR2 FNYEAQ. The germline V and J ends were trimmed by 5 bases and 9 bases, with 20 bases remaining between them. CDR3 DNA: TGTGCCAGCAGCAACCGGGACTGGGGTTCTGGTGAGCAGTTCTTC. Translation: CASSNRDWGSGEQFF.

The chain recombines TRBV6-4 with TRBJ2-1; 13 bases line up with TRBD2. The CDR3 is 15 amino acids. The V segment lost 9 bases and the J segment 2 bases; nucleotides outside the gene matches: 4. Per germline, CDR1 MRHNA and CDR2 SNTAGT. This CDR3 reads CASRTSGGPYNEQFF. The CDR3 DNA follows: TGTGCCAGTAGGACTAGCGGGGGACCCTACAATGAGCAGTTCTTC.

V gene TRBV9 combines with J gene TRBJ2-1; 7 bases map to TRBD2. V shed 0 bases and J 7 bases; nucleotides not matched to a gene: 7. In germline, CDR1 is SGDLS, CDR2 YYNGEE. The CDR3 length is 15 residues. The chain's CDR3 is CASSVGTSAGNEQFF. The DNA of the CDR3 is TGTGCCAGCAGCGTAGGAACTAGCGCCGGGAATGAGCAGTTCTTC.

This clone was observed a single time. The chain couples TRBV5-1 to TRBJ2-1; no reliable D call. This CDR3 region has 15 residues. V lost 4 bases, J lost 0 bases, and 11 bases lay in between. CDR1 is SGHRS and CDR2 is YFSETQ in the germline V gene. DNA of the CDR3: TGCGCCAGCAGCGCATCGGATAGCTCCTACAATGAGCAGTTCTTC. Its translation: CASSASDSSYNEQFF.

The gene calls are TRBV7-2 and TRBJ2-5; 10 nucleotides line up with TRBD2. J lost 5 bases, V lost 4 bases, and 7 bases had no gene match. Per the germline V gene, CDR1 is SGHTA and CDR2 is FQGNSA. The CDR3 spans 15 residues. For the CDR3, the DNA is TGTGCCAGCAGCTCGCAAAGCGGGGGGGCGGAGACCCAGTACTTC. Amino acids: CASSSQSGGAETQYF.

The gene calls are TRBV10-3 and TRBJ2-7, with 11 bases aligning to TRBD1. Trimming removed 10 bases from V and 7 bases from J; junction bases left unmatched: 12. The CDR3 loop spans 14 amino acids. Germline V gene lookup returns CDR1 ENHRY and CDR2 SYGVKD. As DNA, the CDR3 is TGTGCCACGCGTTATGGACAGGGGGCTGAAGAGCAGTACTTC. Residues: CATRYGQGAEEQYF.

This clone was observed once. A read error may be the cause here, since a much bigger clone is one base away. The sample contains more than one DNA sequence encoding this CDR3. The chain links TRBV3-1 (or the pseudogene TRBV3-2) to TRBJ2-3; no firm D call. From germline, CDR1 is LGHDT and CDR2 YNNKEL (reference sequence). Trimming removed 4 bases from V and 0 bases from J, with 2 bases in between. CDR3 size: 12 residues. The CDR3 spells CASSRSTDTQYF. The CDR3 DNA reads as TGTGCCAGCAGCCGTAGCACAGATACGCAGTATTTT.